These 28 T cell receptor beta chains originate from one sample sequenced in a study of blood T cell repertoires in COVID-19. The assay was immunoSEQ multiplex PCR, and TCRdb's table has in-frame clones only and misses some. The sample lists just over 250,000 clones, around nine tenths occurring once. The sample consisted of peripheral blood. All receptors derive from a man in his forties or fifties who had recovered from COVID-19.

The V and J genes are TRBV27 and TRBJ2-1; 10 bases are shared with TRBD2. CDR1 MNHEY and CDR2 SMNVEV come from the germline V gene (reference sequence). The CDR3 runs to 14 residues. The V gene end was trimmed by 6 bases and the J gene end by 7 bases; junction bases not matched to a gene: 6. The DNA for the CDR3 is TGTGCCAGCAGACCGGGACTAGCGACGAATGAGCAGTTCTTC. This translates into CASRPGLATNEQFF.

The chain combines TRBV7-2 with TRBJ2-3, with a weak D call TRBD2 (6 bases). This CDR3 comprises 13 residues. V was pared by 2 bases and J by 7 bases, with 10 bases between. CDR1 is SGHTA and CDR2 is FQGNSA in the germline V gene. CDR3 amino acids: CASSLPGLHTQYF. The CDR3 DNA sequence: TGTGCCAGCAGCTTACCGGGACTCCATACGCAGTATTTT.

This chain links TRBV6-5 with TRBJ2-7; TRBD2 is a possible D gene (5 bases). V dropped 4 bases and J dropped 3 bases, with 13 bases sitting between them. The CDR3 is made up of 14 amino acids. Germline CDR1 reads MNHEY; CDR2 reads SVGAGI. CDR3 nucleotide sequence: TGTGCCAGCAGTTTGGGCCCGGGATACTACGAGCAGTACTTC. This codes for CASSLGPGYYEQYF.

The CDR3, as DNA: TGTGCCAGCAGCCCCGCCCTACTAGCGGCGGTAGAGCAGTACTTC. Encoded protein: CASSPALLAAVEQYF. V is TRBV7-2 and J is TRBJ2-7, with TRBD2 matching over 8 bases. V was pared by 5 bases and J by 7 bases, with 13 bases of the junction left unmatched. Germline V gene data show CDR1 as SGHTA and CDR2 as FQGNSA. The CDR3 runs 15 residues.

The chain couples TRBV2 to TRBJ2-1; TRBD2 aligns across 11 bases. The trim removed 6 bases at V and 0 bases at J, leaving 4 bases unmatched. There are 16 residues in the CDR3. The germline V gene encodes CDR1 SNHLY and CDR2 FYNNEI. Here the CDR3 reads CASRGTSGSSYNEQFF. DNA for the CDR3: TGTGCCAGCAGGGGAACTAGCGGGAGCTCCTACAATGAGCAGTTCTTC.

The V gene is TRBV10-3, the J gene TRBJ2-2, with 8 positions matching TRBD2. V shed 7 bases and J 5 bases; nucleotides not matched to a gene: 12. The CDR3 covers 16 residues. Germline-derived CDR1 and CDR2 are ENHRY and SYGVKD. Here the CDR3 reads CAINEVSGLGTGELFF. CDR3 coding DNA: TGTGCCATCAACGAGGTGTCGGGACTAGGGACCGGGGAGCTGTTTTTT.

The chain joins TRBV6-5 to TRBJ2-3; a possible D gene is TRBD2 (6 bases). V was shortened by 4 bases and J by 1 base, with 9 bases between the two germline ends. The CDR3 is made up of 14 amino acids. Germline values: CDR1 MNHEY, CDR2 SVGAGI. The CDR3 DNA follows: TGTGCCAGCAGTTCGTGGGGGGGCACAGATACGCAGTATTTT. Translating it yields CASSSWGGTDTQYF.

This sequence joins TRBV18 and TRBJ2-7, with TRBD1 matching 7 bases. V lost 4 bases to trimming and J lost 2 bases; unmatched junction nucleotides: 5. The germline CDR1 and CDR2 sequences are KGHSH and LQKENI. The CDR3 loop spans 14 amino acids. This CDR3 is CASSRQGPPYEQYF. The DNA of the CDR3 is TGTGCCAGCTCACGACAGGGACCGCCCTACGAGCAGTACTTC.

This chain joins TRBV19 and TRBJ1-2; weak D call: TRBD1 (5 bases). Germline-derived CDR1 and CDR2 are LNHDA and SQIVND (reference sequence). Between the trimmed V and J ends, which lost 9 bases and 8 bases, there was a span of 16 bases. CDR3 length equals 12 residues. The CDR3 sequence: CASFGDGGGYTF. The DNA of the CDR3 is TGTGCCAGCTTCGGGGACGGGGGAGGCTACACCTTC.

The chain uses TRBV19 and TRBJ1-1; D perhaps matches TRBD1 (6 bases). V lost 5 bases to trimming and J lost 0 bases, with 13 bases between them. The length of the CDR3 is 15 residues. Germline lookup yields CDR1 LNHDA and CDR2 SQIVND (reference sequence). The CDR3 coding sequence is TGTGCCAGTAGTGTGGGGGCGCGAATGAACACTGAAGCTTTCTTT. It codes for CASSVGARMNTEAFF.

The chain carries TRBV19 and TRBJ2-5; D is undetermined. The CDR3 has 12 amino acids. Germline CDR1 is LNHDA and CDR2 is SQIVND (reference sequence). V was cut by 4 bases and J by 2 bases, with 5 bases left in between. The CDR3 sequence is CASSKIQETQYF. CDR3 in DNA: TGTGCCAGTAGTAAAATACAAGAGACCCAGTACTTC. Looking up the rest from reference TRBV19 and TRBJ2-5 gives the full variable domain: DGGITQSPKYLFRKEGQNVTLSCEQNLNHDAMYWYRQDPGQGLRLIYYSQIVNDFQKGDIAEGYSVSREKKESFPLTVTSAQKNPTAFYLCASSKIQETQYFGPGTRLLVL.

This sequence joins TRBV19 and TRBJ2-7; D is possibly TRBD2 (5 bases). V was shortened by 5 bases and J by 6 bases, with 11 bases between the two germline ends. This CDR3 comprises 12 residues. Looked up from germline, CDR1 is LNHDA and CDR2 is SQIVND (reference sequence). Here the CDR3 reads CASSSYGGEQYF. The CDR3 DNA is TGTGCCAGTAGTTCCTACGGAGGCGAGCAGTACTTC.

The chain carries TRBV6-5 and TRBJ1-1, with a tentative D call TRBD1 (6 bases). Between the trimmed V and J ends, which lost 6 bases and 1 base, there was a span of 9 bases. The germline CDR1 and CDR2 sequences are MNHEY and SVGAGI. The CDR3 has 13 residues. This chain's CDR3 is CASSLGGNTEAFF. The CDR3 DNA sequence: TGTGCCAGCAGCCTAGGGGGGAACACTGAAGCTTTCTTT.

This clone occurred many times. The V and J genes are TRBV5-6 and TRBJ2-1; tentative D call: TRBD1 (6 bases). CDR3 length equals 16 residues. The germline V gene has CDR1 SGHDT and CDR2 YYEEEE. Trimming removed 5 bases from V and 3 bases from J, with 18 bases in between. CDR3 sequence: CASRLTGDANYNEQFF. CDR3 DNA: TGTGCCAGCAGGCTGACAGGAGACGCAAACTACAATGAGCAGTTCTTC.

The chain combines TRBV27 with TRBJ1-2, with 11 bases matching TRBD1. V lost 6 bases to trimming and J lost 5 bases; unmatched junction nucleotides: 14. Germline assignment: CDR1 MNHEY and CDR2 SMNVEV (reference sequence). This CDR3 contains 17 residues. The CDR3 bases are TGTGCCAGCAGGCCTTCCCCACGGGACAGGGGGGGATATGGCTACACCTTC. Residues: CASRPSPRDRGGYGYTF.

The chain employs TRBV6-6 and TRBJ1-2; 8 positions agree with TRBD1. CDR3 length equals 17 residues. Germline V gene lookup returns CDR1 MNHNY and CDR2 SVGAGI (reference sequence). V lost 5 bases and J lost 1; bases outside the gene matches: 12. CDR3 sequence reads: CASSQRRQGWGNYGYTF. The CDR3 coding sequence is TGTGCCAGCAGTCAAAGGAGACAGGGGTGGGGTAACTATGGCTACACCTTC.

Here the CDR3 reads CSASGVGGAFF. The CDR3 DNA sequence: TGCAGCGCTTCAGGGGTAGGGGGAGCTTTCTTT. The V and J genes are TRBV29-1 and TRBJ1-1; D perhaps matches TRBD1 (6 bases). The germline V gene encodes CDR1 SQVTM and CDR2 ANQGSEA. The CDR3 spans 11 residues. V was shortened by 7 bases and J by 10 bases, with 16 bases between the two germline ends.

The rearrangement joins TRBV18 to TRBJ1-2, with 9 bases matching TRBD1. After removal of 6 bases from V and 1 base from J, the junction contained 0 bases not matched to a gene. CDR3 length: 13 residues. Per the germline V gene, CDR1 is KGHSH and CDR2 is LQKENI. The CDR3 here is CASSTGGNYGYTF. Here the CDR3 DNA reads TGTGCCAGCTCGACAGGGGGTAACTATGGCTACACCTTC.

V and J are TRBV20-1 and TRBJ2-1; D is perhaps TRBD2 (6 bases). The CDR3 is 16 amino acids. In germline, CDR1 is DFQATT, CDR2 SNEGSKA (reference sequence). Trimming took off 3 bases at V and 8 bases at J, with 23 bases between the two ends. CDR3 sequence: CSASSAGTANWDEQFF. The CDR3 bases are TGCAGTGCTAGTAGCGCGGGGACCGCCAACTGGGATGAGCAGTTCTTC.

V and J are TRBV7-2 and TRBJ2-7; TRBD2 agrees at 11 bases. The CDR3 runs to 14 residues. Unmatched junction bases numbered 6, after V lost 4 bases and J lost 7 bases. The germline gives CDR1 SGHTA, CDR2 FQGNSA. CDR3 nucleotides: TGTGCCAGCAGCTCCCCTCCTAGCGGGGGGGAGCAGTACTTC. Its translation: CASSSPPSGGEQYF.

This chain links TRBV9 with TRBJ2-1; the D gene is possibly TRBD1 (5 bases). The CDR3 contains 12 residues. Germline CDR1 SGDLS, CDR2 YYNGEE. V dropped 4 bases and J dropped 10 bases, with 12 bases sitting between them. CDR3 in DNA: TGTGCCAGCAGCCTCCAGGGTCAGGAGCAGTTCTTC. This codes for CASSLQGQEQFF.

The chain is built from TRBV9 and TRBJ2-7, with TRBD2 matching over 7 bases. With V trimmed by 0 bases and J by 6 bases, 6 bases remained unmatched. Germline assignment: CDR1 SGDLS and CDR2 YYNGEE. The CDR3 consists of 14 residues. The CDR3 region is CASSVAGSGSEQYF. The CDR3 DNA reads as TGTGCCAGCAGCGTAGCGGGTAGCGGGTCCGAGCAGTACTTC.

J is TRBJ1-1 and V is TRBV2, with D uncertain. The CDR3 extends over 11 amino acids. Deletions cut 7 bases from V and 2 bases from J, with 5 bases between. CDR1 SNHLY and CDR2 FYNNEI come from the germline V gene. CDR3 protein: CASTRNTEAFF. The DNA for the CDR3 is TGTGCCAGCACTAGAAACACTGAAGCTTTCTTT.

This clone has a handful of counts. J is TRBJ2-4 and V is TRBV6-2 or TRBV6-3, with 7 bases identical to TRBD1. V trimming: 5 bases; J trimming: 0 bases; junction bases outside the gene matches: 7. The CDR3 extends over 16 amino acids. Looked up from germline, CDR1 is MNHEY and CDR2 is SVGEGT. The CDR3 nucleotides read TGTGCCAGCAGTCACCAAGGGGGCGCAGCCAAAAACATTCAGTACTTC. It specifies CASSHQGGAAKNIQYF.

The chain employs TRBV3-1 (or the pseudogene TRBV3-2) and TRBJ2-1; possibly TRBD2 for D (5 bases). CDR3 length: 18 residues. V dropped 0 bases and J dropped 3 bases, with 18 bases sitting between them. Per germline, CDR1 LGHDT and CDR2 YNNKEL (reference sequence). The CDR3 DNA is TGTGCCAGCAGCCAAGATGATATTCCCTTCGGAGGCTACAATGAGCAGTTCTTC. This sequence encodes CASSQDDIPFGGYNEQFF.

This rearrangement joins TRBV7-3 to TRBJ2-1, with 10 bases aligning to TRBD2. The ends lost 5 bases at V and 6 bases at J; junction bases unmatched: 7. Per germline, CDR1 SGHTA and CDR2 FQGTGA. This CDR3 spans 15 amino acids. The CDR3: CASSPAGGRTNEQFF. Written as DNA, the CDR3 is TGTGCCAGCAGCCCAGCGGGAGGGCGAACCAATGAGCAGTTCTTC.

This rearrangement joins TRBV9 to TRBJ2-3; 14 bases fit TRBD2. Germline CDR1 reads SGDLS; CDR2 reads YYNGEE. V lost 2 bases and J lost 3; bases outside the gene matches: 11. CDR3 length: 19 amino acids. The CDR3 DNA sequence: TGTGCCAGCAGCGTGGGCCCCCGACTAGCGGGAGGGCTGACAGATACGCAGTATTTT. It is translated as CASSVGPRLAGGLTDTQYF.

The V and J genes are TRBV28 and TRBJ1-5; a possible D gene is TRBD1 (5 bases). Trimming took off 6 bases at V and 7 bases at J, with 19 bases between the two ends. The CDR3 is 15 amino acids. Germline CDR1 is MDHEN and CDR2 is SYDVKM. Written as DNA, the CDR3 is TGTGCCAGCAGGGACGGTCCGGGGGGAAGGCAGCCCCAGCATTTT. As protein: CASRDGPGGRQPQHF.